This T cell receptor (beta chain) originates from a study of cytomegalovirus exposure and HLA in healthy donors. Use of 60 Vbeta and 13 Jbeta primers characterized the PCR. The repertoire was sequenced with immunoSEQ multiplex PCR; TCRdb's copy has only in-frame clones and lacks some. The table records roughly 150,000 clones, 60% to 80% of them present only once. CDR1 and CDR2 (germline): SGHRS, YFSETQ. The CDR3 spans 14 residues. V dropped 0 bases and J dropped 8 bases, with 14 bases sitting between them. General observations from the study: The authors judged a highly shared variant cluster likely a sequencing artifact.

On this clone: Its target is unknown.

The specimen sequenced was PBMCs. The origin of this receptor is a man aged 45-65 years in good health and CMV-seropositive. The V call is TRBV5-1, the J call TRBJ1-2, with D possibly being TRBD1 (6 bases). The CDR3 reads CASSLAGTLEGYTF. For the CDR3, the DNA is TGCGCCAGCAGCTTGGCCGGGACATTGGAAGGCTACACCTTC.